The clone carrying this TCR beta chain was seen just once. The data were obtained in a study of blood T cell repertoires in COVID-19. At the level of the study: The United States, Italy and Spain were the sources of the acute and convalescent COVID-19 samples.

The CDR3 spans 15 residues. V dropped 0 bases and J dropped 4 bases, with 13 bases sitting between them. Germline V gene data show CDR1 as SGHRS and CDR2 as YFSETQ. Sequencing was performed with immunoSEQ multiplex PCR; in TCRdb, only in-frame clones are kept and a portion is missing. The sample holds about 150,000 clones, roughly four fifths seen once. The source of this sequence is a woman aged 55-70 years with acute or convalescent COVID-19. The chain combines TRBV5-1 with TRBJ1-2; the D gene is possibly TRBD1 (6 bases). Sequencing used peripheral blood. The CDR3 protein is CASSLGDNGGYGYTF. CDR3 bases: TGCGCCAGCAGCTTGGGGGACAACGGTGGCTATGGCTACACCTTC.